These 2 T cell receptor beta chains were all obtained from the same sample, sequenced in a study of blood T cells in healthy people across ages. Primed by a sample-barcoded 5' primer and a J-beta primer mix, a second PCR proceeded for roughly 6 to 12 cycles. Each CDR3 protein gets one entry after TCRdb re-called the 5' RACE reads with MiXCR. The sample lists about 640,000 distinct CDR3 sequences, about 54% seen once, with around 37% in the top ten. The sequenced sample was blood. These receptors originate from a man aged 55 to 70 in good health.

The genes are TRBV5-1 and TRBJ1-2, with D unresolved. V lost 2 bases and J 3 bases, leaving 11 bases between the germline ends. CDR1 and CDR2 (germline): SGHRS, YFSETQ. This CDR3 is built from 14 residues. The CDR3 region has the DNA TGCGCCAGCAGCTTCGACCCGAGCTACTATGGCTACACCTTC. It codes for CASSFDPSYYGYTF.

This sequence joins TRBV18 and TRBJ2-6; 8 nucleotides agree with TRBD1. Germline-derived CDR1 and CDR2 are KGHSH and LQKENI. After removal of 4 bases from V and 0 bases from J, the junction contained 5 bases not matched to a gene. The CDR3 covers 17 residues. CDR3 coding DNA: TGTGCCAGCTCACAGGGACAGGCCACCTCTGGGGCCAACGTCCTGACTTTC. Translation: CASSQGQATSGANVLTF.